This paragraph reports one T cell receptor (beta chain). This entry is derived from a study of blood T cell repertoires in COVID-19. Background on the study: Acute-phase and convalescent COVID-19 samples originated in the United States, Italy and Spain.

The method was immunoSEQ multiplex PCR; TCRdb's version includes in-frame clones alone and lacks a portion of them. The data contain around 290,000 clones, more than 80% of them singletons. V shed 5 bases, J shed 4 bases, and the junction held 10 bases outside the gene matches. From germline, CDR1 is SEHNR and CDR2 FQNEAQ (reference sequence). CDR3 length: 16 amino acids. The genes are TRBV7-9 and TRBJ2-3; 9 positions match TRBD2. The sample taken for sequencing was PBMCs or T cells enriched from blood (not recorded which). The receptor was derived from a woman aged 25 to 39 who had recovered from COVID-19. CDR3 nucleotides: TGTGCCAGCAGCGCGCGACTAGCGGCAGTGGCAGATACGCAGTATTTT. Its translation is CASSARLAAVADTQYF.